This T cell receptor (beta chain) emerged from a study of blood T cell repertoires in COVID-19 (dated by TCRdb to the early 2020s). Turning to the overall study: Samples covering the acute and convalescent phases of COVID-19 were provided by collaborators in the United States, Italy and Spain. A de-identified subject ID, COVID-19 status, age in years and sex were almost always included in the sample metadata. Where available, HLA class I and class II types were obtained from metadata supplied by the sample provider rather than from assay-based typing. The dataset comprised deeply sampled blood TCRbeta repertoires from subjects exposed to, actively infected with, or recovered from COVID-19. The prospective study material was composed of cDNA or gDNA derived from T cells, B-cell-depleted T cells, or PBMCs. Samples came from the ongoing ImmuneRACE study (first 160 participants) plus 1,254 subjects from 6 global collaborators. The repertoires were released in a freely available public database intended as a resource for research on the immune response to SARS-CoV-2.

Collaborating institutions collected whole blood in K2EDTA tubes following their own protocols. Collaborator samples were shipped for TCRbeta analysis as frozen whole blood, isolated PBMCs, or DNA extracted from either sample type. This clone was seen more than once but under ten times. Its antigen is currently not known. No much larger clonotype is one base removed from it; base qualities were not supplied. What the authors observed across the whole study: The amount of clinical and demographic metadata varied by source and participant and was provided uncurated.

TCRbeta CDR3 regions were amplified from genomic DNA by means of the immunoSEQ Assay, a bias-controlled multiplex PCR. In the paper's pipeline: The number of nucleated cells in each sample was estimated from the amplification of reference gene primers within the assay. To quantify the absolute abundance of each unique TCRbeta CDR3 rearrangement, sequence reads were collapsed and filtered. For each sample, productive Simpson clonality was calculated by taking the square root of Simpson's diversity index across productive rearrangements. What TCRdb holds here is the immuneACCESS table cut down to in-frame rearrangements. Part of the clones is not present; checked against another copy, under half of the missing clones reflect an unresolved V gene, and the others are unexplained. V and J calls and clone size are as listed in that table; D and trimming were resolved from the DNA. The sample table lists under 200,000 clones, roughly four fifths of them with a count of one. The top ten constitute approximately 11% of the sample.

The CDR3 goes from the cysteine to the phenylalanine over 14 residues. Of all the DNA, just the CDR3 is kept, 42 bases in frame from base 1. Trimming accounts for 6 bases at V and 5 bases at J, while the number of junction bases matched to no gene is 4. The germline V gene gives CDR1 as MNHEY and CDR2 as SVGAGI. Sequencing input: peripheral blood. The receptor comes from a man aged 70 or older with active or convalescent COVID-19. The rearrangement combines TRBV6-5 with TRBJ1-5; 10 of the junction bases match TRBD1. The CDR3: CASRLGQGHQPQHF. The DNA reads as follows: TGTGCCAGCAGGCTGGGACAGGGGCATCAGCCCCAGCATTTT.